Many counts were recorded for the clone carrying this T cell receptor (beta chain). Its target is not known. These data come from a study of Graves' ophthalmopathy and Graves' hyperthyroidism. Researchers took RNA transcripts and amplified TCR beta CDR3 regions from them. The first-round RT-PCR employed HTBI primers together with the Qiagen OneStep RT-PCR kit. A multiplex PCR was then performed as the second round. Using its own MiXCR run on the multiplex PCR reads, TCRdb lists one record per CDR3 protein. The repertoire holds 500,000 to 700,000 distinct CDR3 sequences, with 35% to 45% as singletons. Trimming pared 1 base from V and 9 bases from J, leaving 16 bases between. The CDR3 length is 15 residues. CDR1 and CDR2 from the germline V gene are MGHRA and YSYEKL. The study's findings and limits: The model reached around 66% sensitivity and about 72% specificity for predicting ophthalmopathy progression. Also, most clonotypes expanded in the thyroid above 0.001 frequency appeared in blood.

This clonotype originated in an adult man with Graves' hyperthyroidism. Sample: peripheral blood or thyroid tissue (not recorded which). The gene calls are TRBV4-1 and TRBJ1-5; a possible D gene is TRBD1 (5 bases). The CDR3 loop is CASSQVPGVLGPQHF. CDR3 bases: TGCGCCAGCAGCCAAGTCCCGGGGGTCCTTGGGCCCCAGCATTTT.